This TCR beta chain was profiled in a study of shared clonotypes between healthy human individuals. Method: immunoSEQ multiplex PCR; TCRdb's copy keeps in-frame clones and lacks some. The table lists about 2.1 million clones, over 85% of them singletons. CD45RO negativity and positive selection for CCR7 defined naive CD8 cells, a population that excluded terminally differentiated effector memory CD45RA+ cells. V shed 3 bases and J 4 bases; nucleotides not matched to a gene: 10. The CDR3 consists of 16 residues. Germline assignment: CDR1 SEHNR and CDR2 FQNEAQ (reference sequence). Input material: naive CD8+ T cells from PBMCs. The J gene is TRBJ2-5, the V gene TRBV7-9, with 8 bases that match TRBD1. The TCR sequence derives from a man aged 18 to 30 in good health. Some clones in this sample may be carry-over from other donors' samples. In nucleotides, the CDR3 is TGTGCCAGCAGCTTGACAGGGGACTCGAGGTTAGAGACCCAGTACTTC. Translation: CASSLTGDSRLETQYF.